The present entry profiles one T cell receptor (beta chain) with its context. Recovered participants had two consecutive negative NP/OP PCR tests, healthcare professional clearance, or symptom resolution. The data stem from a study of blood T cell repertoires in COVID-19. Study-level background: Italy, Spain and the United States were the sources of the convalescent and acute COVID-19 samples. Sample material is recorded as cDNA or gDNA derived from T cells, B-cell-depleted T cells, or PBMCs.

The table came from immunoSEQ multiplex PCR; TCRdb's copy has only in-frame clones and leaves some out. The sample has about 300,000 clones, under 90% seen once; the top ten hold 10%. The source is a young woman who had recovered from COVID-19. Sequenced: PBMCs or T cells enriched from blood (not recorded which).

This CDR3 reads CASSSPGETNTEAFF. CDR3 nucleotides: TGTGCCAGCAGCTCCCCAGGGGAGACGAACACTGAAGCTTTCTTT. This chain links TRBV5-4 with TRBJ1-1, with D maybe TRBD1 (6 bases). V lost 3 bases to trimming and J lost 1 base, with 13 bases between them. The CDR3 runs to 15 residues. Germline V gene lookup returns CDR1 SGHNT and CDR2 YYREEE (reference sequence).